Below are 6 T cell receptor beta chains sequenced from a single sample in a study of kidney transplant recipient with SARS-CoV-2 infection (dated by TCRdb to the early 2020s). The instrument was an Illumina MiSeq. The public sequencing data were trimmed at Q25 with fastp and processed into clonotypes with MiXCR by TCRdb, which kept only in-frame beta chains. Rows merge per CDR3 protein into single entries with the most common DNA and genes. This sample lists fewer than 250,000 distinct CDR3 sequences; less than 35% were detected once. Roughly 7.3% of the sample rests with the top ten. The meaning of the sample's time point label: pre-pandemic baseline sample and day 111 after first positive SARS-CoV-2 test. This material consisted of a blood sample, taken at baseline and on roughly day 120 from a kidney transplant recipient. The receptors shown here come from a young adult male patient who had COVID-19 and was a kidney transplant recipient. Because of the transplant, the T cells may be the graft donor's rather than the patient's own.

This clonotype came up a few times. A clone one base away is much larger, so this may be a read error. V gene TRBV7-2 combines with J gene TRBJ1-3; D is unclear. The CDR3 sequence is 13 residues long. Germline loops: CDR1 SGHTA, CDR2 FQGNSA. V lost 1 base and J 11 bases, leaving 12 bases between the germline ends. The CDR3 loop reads CASSLGRGNAIYF. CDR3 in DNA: TGTGCCAGCAGCTTAGGACGAGGGAACGCCATATATTTT.

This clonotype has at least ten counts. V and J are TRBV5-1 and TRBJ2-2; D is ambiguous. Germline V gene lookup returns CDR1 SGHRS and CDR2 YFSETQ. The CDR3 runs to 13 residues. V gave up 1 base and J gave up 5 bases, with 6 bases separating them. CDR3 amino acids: CASSLYSTGELFF. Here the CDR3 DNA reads TGCGCCAGCAGCTTGTACTCGACCGGGGAGCTGTTTTTT.

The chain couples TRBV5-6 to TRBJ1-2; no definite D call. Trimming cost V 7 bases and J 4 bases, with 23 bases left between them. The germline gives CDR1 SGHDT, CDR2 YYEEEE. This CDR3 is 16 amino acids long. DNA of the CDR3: TGTGCCAGCTTCAGAGACAATAGTCGAAAGACCTATGGCTACACCTTC. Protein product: CASFRDNSRKTYGYTF. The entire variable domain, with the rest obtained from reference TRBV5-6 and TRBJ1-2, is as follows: DAGVTQSPTHLIKTRGQQVTLRCSPKSGHDTVSWYQQALGQGPQFIFQYYEEEERQRGNFPDRFSGHQFPNYSSELNVNALLLGDSALYLCASFRDNSRKTYGYTFGSGTRLTVV.

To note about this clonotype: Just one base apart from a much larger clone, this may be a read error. CDR3 DNA sequence: TGCGCCAGCAGTGGCTATAACACTTCTAGAAAGACCTATGGCTACACCTTC. Translation gives CASSGYNTSRKTYGYTF. The chain uses TRBV10-2 and TRBJ2-7; D gene uncertain. The assigned J gene may be wrong: the sequence end matches TRBJ1-2 better. Germline CDR1 and CDR2: WSHSY and SAAADI. CDR3 size: 17 residues.

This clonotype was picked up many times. In DNA, the CDR3 is TGCGCCAGCAGCCAAGTCCCGGGGGGTAACACTGAAGCTTTCTTT. This encodes CASSQVPGGNTEAFF. V usage is TRBV4-3 and J usage is TRBJ1-1, with D tentatively TRBD1 (5 bases). Germline V lookup: CDR1 LGHNA, CDR2 YSLEER. CDR3 size: 15 residues. Between the trimmed V and J ends, which lost 1 base and 2 bases, there was a span of 11 bases.

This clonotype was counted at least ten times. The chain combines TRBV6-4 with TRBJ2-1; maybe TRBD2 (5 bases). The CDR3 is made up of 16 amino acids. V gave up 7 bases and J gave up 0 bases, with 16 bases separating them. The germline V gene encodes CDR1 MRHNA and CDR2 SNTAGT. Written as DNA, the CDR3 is TGTGCCAGCACTCCCGAGGCGGGTAGCTCCTACAATGAGCAGTTCTTC. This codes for CASTPEAGSSYNEQFF.